This TCR beta chain was documented in a study of blood T cells in healthy people across ages. A second PCR, run for about 6 to 11 cycles, used a sample-barcoded 5' primer plus a J-beta primer mix. TCRdb reanalysed the 5' RACE reads using MiXCR and keeps one entry per CDR3 protein. Here the sample spans fewer than 900,000 distinct CDR3 sequences, roughly 35% being singletons. The sample, about 9.2 milliliters of peripheral blood, was drawn from each donor. The CDR3 totals 14 residues. The germline V gene has CDR1 SQVTM and CDR2 ANQGSEA. Overall study findings and caveats: There were more naive CD4+ cells and higher diversity in long-lived donors than in aged donors. Estimates based on one million T cells were treated as lower bounds.

Concerning this clonotype itself: The antigen is undetermined.

The sequenced sample was blood. The clonotype comes from a man in his late teens or twenties in good health. The chain is built from TRBV29-1 and TRBJ2-7; D may be TRBD1 (6 bases). Matching the DNA end better, TRBJ2-5 makes the J call doubtful. The CDR3 sequence: CSVEVRGVLETQYF. DNA of the CDR3: TGCAGCGTGGAGGTCAGGGGCGTCTTGGAGACCCAGTACTTC.